The 23 T cell receptor beta chains below all came from one sample that was sequenced in a study of shared clonotypes between healthy human individuals. Libraries were prepared by immunoSEQ multiplex PCR; TCRdb keeps only in-frame clonotypes and omits some of them. The profile shows fewer than 550,000 clones, 75% to 80% of them singletons. The sequenced sample was PBMCs. The receptors were gathered from a woman aged 40-49 years in good health. Some clones in this sample may be carry-over from other donors' samples.

This chain links TRBV5-1 with TRBJ2-2; D gene ambiguous. V dropped 1 base and J dropped 0 bases, with 7 bases sitting between them. CDR1 and CDR2 (germline): SGHRS, YFSETQ. The CDR3 has 15 amino acids. The CDR3 DNA reads TGCGCCAGCAGCTTGTACAATTCGAACACCGGGGAGCTGTTTTTT. As protein: CASSLYNSNTGELFF.

The chain joins TRBV10-2 to TRBJ2-3; possibly TRBD1 or TRBD2 for D (5 bases each). Germline lookup yields CDR1 WSHSY and CDR2 SAAADI. The V end lost 8 bases, the J end lost 3 bases, and 15 bases lay between the germline ends. The CDR3 sequence is 14 residues long. CDR3 protein: CASSPGLLTDTQYF. The CDR3, as DNA: TGCGCCAGCTCACCGGGGCTTTTAACAGATACGCAGTATTTT.

This clone was picked up one time. The rearrangement joins TRBV10-3 to TRBJ1-1, with a weak D call TRBD1 (6 bases). The CDR3 sequence is 13 residues long. The V and J ends lost 4 bases and 4 bases respectively, with 10 bases between them. Germline lookup yields CDR1 ENHRY and CDR2 SYGVKD. The DNA of the CDR3 is TGTGCCATCAGTGGACAGGCAGGCACTGAAGCTTTCTTT. Its protein is CAISGQAGTEAFF.

This clone was counted once. The V gene is TRBV10-3, the J gene TRBJ1-1, with 7 nucleotides matching TRBD1. Germline CDR1 is ENHRY and CDR2 is SYGVKD. The V segment lost 7 bases and the J segment 0 bases; nucleotides outside the gene matches: 5. The CDR3 runs to 14 residues. CDR3 DNA: TGTGCCATCATGACAGGGCGCATGAACACTGAAGCTTTCTTT. Protein product: CAIMTGRMNTEAFF.

In regard to this clone: The identical CDR3 is also encoded by other nucleotide sequences in the sample. The chain combines TRBV18 with TRBJ1-4; D gene uncertain. With 6 bases removed from V and 4 bases from J, the gap between germline ends came to 12 bases. CDR1 and CDR2 (germline): KGHSH, LQKENI. The CDR3 has 14 residues. CDR3 residues: CASSPSGGNEKLFF. CDR3 nucleotides: TGTGCCAGCTCCCCAAGTGGCGGTAATGAAAAACTGTTTTTT.

Many counts were recorded for this clone. The J gene is TRBJ2-1, the V gene TRBV10-2, with 15 bases that match TRBD2. The germline V gene has CDR1 WSHSY and CDR2 SAAADI. The CDR3 runs 17 residues. J lost 7 bases, V lost 1 base, and 5 bases had no gene match. CDR3 sequence (DNA): TGCGCCAGCAGTGAGTTCCGGACTAGCGGGAGGGCGAATGAGCAGTTCTTC. Its protein product is CASSEFRTSGRANEQFF.

This clone appeared once. The rearrangement joins TRBV6-1 to TRBJ1-5, with D perhaps TRBD1 (5 bases). V lost 3 bases and J 0 bases, leaving 9 bases between the germline ends. Germline CDR1 reads MNHNS; CDR2 reads SASEGT. The CDR3 has 15 amino acids. The CDR3 region is CASSDGRASNQPQHF. CDR3 sequence (DNA): TGTGCCAGCAGTGACGGCAGGGCTAGCAATCAGCCCCAGCATTTT.

The chain is built from TRBV7-6 and TRBJ1-2, with TRBD1 matching 7 bases. CDR1 and CDR2 (germline): SGHVS, FNYEAQ. Trimming at V came to 5 bases and at J to 3 bases, leaving 6 bases not matched to a gene. This CDR3 contains 14 residues. CDR3 sequence (DNA): TGTGCCAGCAGCGCCCGACAGGGATACTATGGCTACACCTTC. Translated, it gives CASSARQGYYGYTF.

The table lists this clone with a count of one. V and J are TRBV6-1 and TRBJ2-7, with a tentative D call TRBD2 (5 bases). Germline CDR1 MNHNS, CDR2 SASEGT. With 8 bases removed from V and 3 bases from J, the gap between germline ends came to 17 bases. The CDR3 extends over 14 amino acids. CDR3: CASWSGRSGYEQYF. The CDR3 bases are TGTGCCAGCTGGTCGGGCAGGAGCGGCTACGAGCAGTACTTC.

The V and J genes are TRBV5-4 and TRBJ2-3; D unresolved. Trimming took off 5 bases at V and 3 bases at J, with 7 bases between the two ends. The CDR3 runs 12 residues. In germline, CDR1 is SGHNT, CDR2 YYREEE (reference sequence). As DNA, the CDR3 is TGTGCCAGCAGATCCTGGACAGATACGCAGTATTTT. It specifies CASRSWTDTQYF.

A note on this clone: The sample has other DNA sequences that encode this CDR3 too. This sequence joins TRBV11-3 and TRBJ2-1; D is uncertain. Trimming removed 0 bases at V and 4 bases at J, with 4 bases between. Germline V CDR1 and CDR2: SGHNT, YENEEA. The CDR3 loop spans 13 amino acids. The CDR3 region has the DNA TGTGCCAGCAGCTTAGATGGTTACAATGAGCAGTTCTTC. Its translation: CASSLDGYNEQFF.

This clone was observed a few times. V is TRBV4-2 and J is TRBJ1-4; D is unresolved. The CDR3 covers 13 residues. The germline CDR1 and CDR2 sequences are LGHNA and YNFKEQ. V was cut by 0 bases and J by 8 bases, with 7 bases left in between. The CDR3 DNA reads as TGTGCCAGCAGCCAAGATCTAGGGGAAAAACTGTTTTTT. Translating it yields CASSQDLGEKLFF.

This chain uses TRBV7-9 with TRBJ1-1; D not resolved. Between the trimmed V and J ends, which lost 5 bases and 6 bases, there was a span of 10 bases. The CDR3 spans 12 residues. In germline, CDR1 is SEHNR, CDR2 FQNEAQ (reference sequence). CDR3 sequence reads: CASSPYEAEAFF. The CDR3 nucleotides are TGTGCCAGCAGCCCTTACGAAGCTGAAGCTTTCTTT.

Only a few counts were recorded for this clone. This rearrangement joins TRBV11-2 to TRBJ1-2; weak D call: TRBD1 (6 bases). The CDR3 is 14 residues long. The germline V gene has CDR1 SGHAT and CDR2 FQNNGV. V was shortened by 4 bases and J by 4 bases, with 13 bases between the two germline ends. The CDR3, as DNA: TGTGCCAGCAGCTCCAACAGGGCCCCCTATGGCTACACCTTC. This translates into CASSSNRAPYGYTF.

As concerns this clone: The same CDR3 can be traced to other DNA sequences in this sample. V and J are TRBV7-9 and TRBJ2-3; 9 nucleotides align to TRBD1. V lost 3 bases and J lost 1; bases outside the gene matches: 2. This CDR3 spans 15 amino acids. CDR1 and CDR2 (germline): SEHNR, FQNEAQ (reference sequence). The chain's CDR3 is CASSFRTGGTDTQYF. DNA of the CDR3: TGTGCCAGCAGCTTTCGGACAGGGGGCACAGATACGCAGTATTTT.

The genes are TRBV7-2 and TRBJ2-1; 7 bases align to TRBD1. V was clipped by 5 bases and J by 2 bases; unmatched bases: 9. The CDR3 runs to 16 residues. The germline V gene has CDR1 SGHTA and CDR2 FQGNSA. CDR3 in amino acids: CASSPQTGFPYNEQFF. In nucleotides, the CDR3 is TGTGCCAGCAGCCCACAGACAGGGTTCCCCTACAATGAGCAGTTCTTC. The full variable domain, rest sourced from reference TRBV7-2 and TRBJ2-1, is GAGVSQSPSNKVTEKGKDVELRCDPISGHTALYWYRQSLGQGLEFLIYFQGNSAPDKSGLPSDRFSAERTGGSVSTLTIQRTQQEDSAVYLCASSPQTGFPYNEQFFGPGTRLTVL.

The sample holds one count of this clone. The chain combines TRBV27 with TRBJ2-1, with a weak D call TRBD2 (6 bases). V lost 5 bases to trimming and J lost 0 bases, with 11 bases between them. The CDR3 sequence is 15 residues long. Germline CDR1 MNHEY, CDR2 SMNVEV (reference sequence). CDR3 coding DNA: TGTGCCAGCAGTCGCGGGGACCACTCCTACAATGAGCAGTTCTTC. Its protein product is CASSRGDHSYNEQFF.

This clone was observed a single time. V and J are TRBV19 and TRBJ2-2; D not certain. This CDR3 is built from 12 residues. CDR1 is LNHDA, CDR2 SQIVND, per germline (reference sequence). Trimming removed 3 bases at V and 7 bases at J, with 6 bases between. The DNA for the CDR3 is TGTGCCAGTAGTATGGGGATCGGGGAGCTGTTTTTT. It translates to CASSMGIGELFF.

The chain employs TRBV28 and TRBJ2-7; 8 nucleotides align to TRBD2. The junction had 6 bases not matched to a gene; V was cut back by 1 base and J by 4 bases. There are 15 residues in the CDR3. Germline V gene data show CDR1 as MDHEN and CDR2 as SYDVKM. The CDR3 region is CASSLLPSGLYEQYF. The CDR3 DNA sequence: TGTGCCAGCAGTTTATTGCCTAGCGGGCTATACGAGCAGTACTTC.

Turning to this clone: This likely traces to a read error, being one base from a far larger clone. CDR3 sequence reads: CANSSGQGTEAFF. CDR3 in DNA: TGTGCCAACTCATCCGGACAGGGGACTGAAGCTTTCTTT. This chain links TRBV18 with TRBJ1-1, with 9 bases fitting TRBD1. CDR1 and CDR2 from the germline V gene are KGHSH and LQKENI. The CDR3 totals 13 residues.

This clone has a count of ten or more. The chain uses TRBV10-1 and TRBJ2-1; the D gene is possibly TRBD2 (6 bases). In germline, CDR1 is WNHNN, CDR2 SYGVQD (reference sequence). The CDR3 has 16 amino acids. V lost 5 bases and J 0 bases, leaving 14 bases between the germline ends. CDR3 bases: TGCGCCAGCAGTTCCCCGGGGGATTCCTCCTACAATGAGCAGTTCTTC. Translated: CASSSPGDSSYNEQFF.

The chain recombines TRBV27 with TRBJ1-2; possibly TRBD1 for D (5 bases). CDR1 and CDR2 from the germline V gene are MNHEY and SMNVEV (reference sequence). Between the trimmed V and J ends, which lost 8 bases and 2 bases, there was a span of 15 bases. CDR3 length equals 14 residues. CDR3 coding DNA: TGTGCCAGCGCCCTCGGAGGGGAAAACTATGGCTACACCTTC. Protein: CASALGGENYGYTF.

The chain couples TRBV25-1 to TRBJ1-1; TRBD1 matches at 8 bases. The ends lost 3 bases at V and 3 bases at J; junction bases unmatched: 6. The CDR3 runs 15 residues. The germline gives CDR1 MGHDK, CDR2 SYGVNS. CDR3 sequence (DNA): TGTGCCAGCAGTGACTCAATGACAGGGGACACTGAAGCTTTCTTT. Amino acid sequence: CASSDSMTGDTEAFF.